Here is one T cell receptor (beta chain) with its context. The source of the sample is a study of blood T cell repertoires in COVID-19. At the level of the study: Sites across the United States, Italy and Spain contributed samples from acute and convalescent COVID-19.

The CDR3 runs to 9 residues. Trimming removed 9 bases at V and 4 bases at J, with 2 bases between. Germline V lookup: CDR1 KGHDR, CDR2 SFDVKD. Libraries were prepared by immunoSEQ multiplex PCR; TCRdb keeps only in-frame clonotypes and omits some of them. Among 150,000 to 200,000 clones listed, about 86% were seen once. Sequenced material: peripheral blood. The V gene is TRBV24-1, the J gene TRBJ1-2; D uncertain. The sequence came from a woman aged 55-75 years with COVID-19, enrolled during active disease. CDR3 loop: CATRYGYTF. In nucleotides, the CDR3 is TGTGCCACCCGCTATGGCTACACCTTC.